What follows describes a single T cell receptor beta chain. Germline assignment: CDR1 MDHEN and CDR2 SYDVKM. The CDR3 covers 13 residues. V was pared by 5 bases and J by 1 base, with 8 bases between. In the study's own analysis: Amplified reference gene primers provided the basis for estimating nucleated cell counts. Profiling relied on immunoSEQ multiplex PCR, and the TCRdb table lists in-frame clones only, not all of them. V, J and clone size were drawn from that table, and D and trimming were deduced from the DNA. In the table there are roughly 99,000 clones, about 85% of which are singletons. The data were obtained in a study of blood T cell repertoires in COVID-19. On the study more broadly: Samples came from the United States, Italy and Spain, spanning acute and convalescent COVID-19. T cells, B-cell-depleted T cells, or PBMCs supplied cDNA or gDNA.

The genes are TRBV28 and TRBJ1-1, with D unresolved. This receptor was taken from a woman aged 80 or over with acute or convalescent COVID-19. The sample consisted of peripheral blood. CDR3 bases: TGTGCCAGCAGTCCTCGGGAGAACACTGAAGCTTTCTTT. It is translated as CASSPRENTEAFF. Full variable domain (remainder filled in from reference TRBV28 and TRBJ1-1): DVKVTQSSRYLVKRTGEKVFLECVQDMDHENMFWYRQDPGLGLRLIYFSYDVKMKEKGDIPEGYSVSREKKERFSLILESASTNQTSMYLCASSPRENTEAFFGQGTRLTVV.